The present T cell receptor (beta chain) was sequenced within a study of blood T cell repertoires in COVID-19. As handled by the study authors: Estimated nucleated cell counts came from reference gene primer amplification. Generated by immunoSEQ multiplex PCR, the TCRdb table keeps only in-frame clones and is missing some. V and J calls and clone size are copied from that table; D and trimming were computed from the DNA. The sample shows roughly 100,000 clones, 70% to 85% of them seen only once. V was pared by 1 base and J by 9 bases, with 3 bases of the junction left unmatched. The CDR3 length is 14 residues. Germline CDR1 is SGHTA and CDR2 is FQGNSA.

This clonotype was sampled from a man aged 55 to 70 with active or convalescent COVID-19. The rearrangement links TRBV7-2 to TRBJ2-1; 10 bases are a match to TRBD1. The sample taken for sequencing was peripheral blood. This CDR3 reads CASSLGTGGREQFF. DNA of the CDR3: TGTGCCAGCAGCTTAGGGACAGGGGGGCGTGAGCAGTTCTTC.